Sequencing of this T cell receptor (beta chain) was carried out in a study of blood T cell repertoires in COVID-19. V shed 6 bases, J shed 6 bases, and the junction held 6 bases outside the gene matches. CDR1 and CDR2 from the germline V gene are ENHRY and SYGVKD. CDR3 size: 16 residues. In this sample, this clone turned up once. As originally analysed: Estimates of nucleated cell counts were drawn from the amplification of reference gene primers. Assay: immunoSEQ multiplex PCR; the TCRdb copy retains only in-frame clones and omits some. V and J calls and clone size follow that table, whereas D and trimming were derived from the DNA. The sample lists over 200,000 clones, about 90% occurring once.

The rearrangement links TRBV10-3 to TRBJ1-6; 12 positions match TRBD1. This TCR was sampled from a middle-aged man with active or convalescent COVID-19. The sample taken for sequencing was peripheral blood. CDR3 protein: CAIRGTGGSGNSPLHF. CDR3 sequence (DNA): TGTGCCATCAGAGGGACAGGGGGCAGCGGTAATTCACCCCTCCACTTT.